This TCR beta chain is from a study of CD4 and CD8 cells across lung adenocarcinoma regions. TCRdb reprocessed the PCR reads with MiXCR, giving one entry per CDR3 protein. The sample carries over 5,000 distinct CDR3 sequences, 62% recorded once. Localized lung adenocarcinoma, a non-small cell lung cancer, affected the donors. The receptor was isolated from a female donor with lung adenocarcinoma. The CD4 and CD8 labels of this study may be unreliable. The sequencing sample was made of CD4+ T cells from the center of a lung tumor.

CDR3 sequence (DNA): TGTGCCAGCAGTTTCCGATTCGAGGCACAGGGAAGAAATTCACCCCTCCACTTT. It is translated as CASSFRFEAQGRNSPLHF. This chain connects TRBV27 to TRBJ1-6, with D possibly being TRBD1 (6 bases). The length of the CDR3 is 18 residues. Trimming pared 3 bases from V and 7 bases from J, leaving 22 bases between. From germline, CDR1 is MNHEY and CDR2 SMNVEV (reference sequence).